The entry below describes one T cell receptor (beta chain). Germline CDR1 and CDR2: LNHDA and SQIVND (reference sequence). V shed 3 bases and J shed 10 bases, with 19 bases lying between them. CDR3 length: 16 residues. The data are from a study of blood T cell repertoires in COVID-19. Study summary: T cells, B-cell-depleted T cells, or PBMCs provided the cDNA or gDNA that served as material.

Authors' data handling: Estimation of nucleated cell counts was performed using reference gene primer amplification. TCRdb's copy holds only in-frame clones and misses some; the assay was immunoSEQ multiplex PCR. V and J calls and clone size come straight from that table; D and trimming were deduced from the DNA. The data contain over 150,000 clones, around 85% of them singletons. The Seattle patients joined while their infection was active and were tracked longitudinally afterward. Input material: peripheral blood. The sequence derives from a man in his sixties with COVID-19, enrolled during active disease. The gene calls are TRBV19 and TRBJ1-6, with D possibly TRBD1 on 6 matching bases. This chain's CDR3 is CASSIGMGGQGSPLHF. The CDR3 DNA follows: TGTGCCAGTAGTATTGGAATGGGCGGGCAGGGGTCACCCCTCCACTTT.